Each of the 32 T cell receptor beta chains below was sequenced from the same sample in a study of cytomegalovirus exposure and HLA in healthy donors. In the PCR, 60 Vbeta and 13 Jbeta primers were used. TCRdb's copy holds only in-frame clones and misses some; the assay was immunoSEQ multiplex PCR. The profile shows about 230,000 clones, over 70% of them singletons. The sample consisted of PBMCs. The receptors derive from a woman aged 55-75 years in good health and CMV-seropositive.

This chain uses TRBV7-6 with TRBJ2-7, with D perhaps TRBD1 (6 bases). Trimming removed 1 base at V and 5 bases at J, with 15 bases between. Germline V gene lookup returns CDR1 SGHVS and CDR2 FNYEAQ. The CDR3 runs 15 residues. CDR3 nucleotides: TGTGCCAGCAGCTTAGTCCGTTCAGGGGCGAACGAGCAGTACTTC. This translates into CASSLVRSGANEQYF.

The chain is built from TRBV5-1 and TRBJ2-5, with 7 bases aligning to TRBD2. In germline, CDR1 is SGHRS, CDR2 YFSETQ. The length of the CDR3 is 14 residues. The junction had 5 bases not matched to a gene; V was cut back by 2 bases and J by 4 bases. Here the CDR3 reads CASSFSGGGETQYF. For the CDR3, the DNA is TGCGCCAGCAGCTTTTCCGGCGGGGGAGAGACCCAGTACTTC.

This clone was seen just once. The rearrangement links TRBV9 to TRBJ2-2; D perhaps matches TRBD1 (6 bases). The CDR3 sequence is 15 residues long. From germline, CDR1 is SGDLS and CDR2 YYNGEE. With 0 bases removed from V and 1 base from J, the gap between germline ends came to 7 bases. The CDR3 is CASSVEGQNTGELFF. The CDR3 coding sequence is TGTGCCAGCAGCGTAGAGGGACAGAACACCGGGGAGCTGTTTTTT.

The CDR3, as DNA: TGTGCCAGCAGCTTGGCGACTAACTACGAGCAGTACTTC. Residues: CASSLATNYEQYF. The chain recombines TRBV5-4 with TRBJ2-7; D may be TRBD2 (5 bases). Germline V gene lookup returns CDR1 SGHNT and CDR2 YYREEE (reference sequence). The CDR3 has 13 residues. Deletions cut 0 bases from V and 3 bases from J, with 7 bases between.

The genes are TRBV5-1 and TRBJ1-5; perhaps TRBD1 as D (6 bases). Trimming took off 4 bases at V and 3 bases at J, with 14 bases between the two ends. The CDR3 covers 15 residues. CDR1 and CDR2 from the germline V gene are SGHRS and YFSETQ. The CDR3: CASSLSGQLNQPQHF. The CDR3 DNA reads TGCGCCAGCAGCCTGTCCGGACAGCTCAATCAGCCCCAGCATTTT. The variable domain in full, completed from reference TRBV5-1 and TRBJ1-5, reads KAGVTQTPRYLIKTRGQQVTLSCSPISGHRSVSWYQQTPGQGLQFLFEYFSETQRNKGNFPGRFSGRQFSNSRSEMNVSTLELGDSALYLCASSLSGQLNQPQHFGDGTRLSIL.

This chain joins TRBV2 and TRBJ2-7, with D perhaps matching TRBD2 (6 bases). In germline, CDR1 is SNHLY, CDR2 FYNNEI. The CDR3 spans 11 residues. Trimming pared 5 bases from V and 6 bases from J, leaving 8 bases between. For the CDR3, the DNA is TGTGCCAGCAGTCTAGCGCGCGAGCAGTACTTC. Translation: CASSLAREQYF.

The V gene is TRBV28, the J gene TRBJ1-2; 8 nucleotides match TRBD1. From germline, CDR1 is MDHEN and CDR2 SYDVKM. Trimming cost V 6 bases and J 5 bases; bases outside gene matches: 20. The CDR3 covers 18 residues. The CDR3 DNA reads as TGTGCCAGCAGCGGAAGAGGTTCAGGGGGCGCGGGATGGTATGGCTACACCTTC. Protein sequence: CASSGRGSGGAGWYGYTF.

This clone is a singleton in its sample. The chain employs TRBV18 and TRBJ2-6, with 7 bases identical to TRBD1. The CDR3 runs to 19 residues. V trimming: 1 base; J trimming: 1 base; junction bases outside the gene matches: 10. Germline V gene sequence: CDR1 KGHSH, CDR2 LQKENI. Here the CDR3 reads CASSPQVRDRRSGANVLTF. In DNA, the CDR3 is TGTGCCAGCTCACCACAGGTCCGGGACAGACGTTCTGGGGCCAACGTCCTGACTTTC. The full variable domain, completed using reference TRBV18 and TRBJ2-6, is NAGVMQNPRHLVRRRGQEARLRCSPMKGHSHVYWYRQLPEEGLKFMVYLQKENIIDESGMPKERFSAEFPKEGPSILRIQQVVRGDSAAYFCASSPQVRDRRSGANVLTFGAGSRLTVL.

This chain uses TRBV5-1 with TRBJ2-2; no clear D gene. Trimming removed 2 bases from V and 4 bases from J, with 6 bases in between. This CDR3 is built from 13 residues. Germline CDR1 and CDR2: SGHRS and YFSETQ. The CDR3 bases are TGCGCCAGCAGCTTAACAGCCACCGGGGAGCTGTTTTTT. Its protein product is CASSLTATGELFF. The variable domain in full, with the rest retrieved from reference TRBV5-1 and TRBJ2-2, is KAGVTQTPRYLIKTRGQQVTLSCSPISGHRSVSWYQQTPGQGLQFLFEYFSETQRNKGNFPGRFSGRQFSNSRSEMNVSTLELGDSALYLCASSLTATGELFFGEGSRLTVL.

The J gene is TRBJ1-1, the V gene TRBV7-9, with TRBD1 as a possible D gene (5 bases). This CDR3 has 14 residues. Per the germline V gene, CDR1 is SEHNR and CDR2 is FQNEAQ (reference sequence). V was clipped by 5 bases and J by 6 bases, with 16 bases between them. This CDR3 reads CASSRDWGESEAFF. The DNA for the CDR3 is TGTGCCAGCAGCAGAGACTGGGGGGAGTCTGAAGCTTTCTTT.

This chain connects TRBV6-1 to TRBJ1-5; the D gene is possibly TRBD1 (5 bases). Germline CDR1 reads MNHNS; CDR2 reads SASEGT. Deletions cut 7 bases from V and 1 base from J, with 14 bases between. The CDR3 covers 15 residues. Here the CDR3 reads CASTAAGLSNQPQHF. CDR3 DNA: TGTGCCAGCACCGCGGCAGGGTTGAGCAATCAGCCCCAGCATTTT.

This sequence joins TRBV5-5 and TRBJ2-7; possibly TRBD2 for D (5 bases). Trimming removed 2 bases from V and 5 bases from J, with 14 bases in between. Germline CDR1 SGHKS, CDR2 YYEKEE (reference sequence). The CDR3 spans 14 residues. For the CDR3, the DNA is TGTGCCAGCAGCTTACTAGTCCAATTTGACGAGCAGTACTTC. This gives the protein CASSLLVQFDEQYF. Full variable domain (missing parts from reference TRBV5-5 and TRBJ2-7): DAGVTQSPTHLIKTRGQQVTLRCSPISGHKSVSWYQQVLGQGPQFIFQYYEKEERGRGNFPDRFSARQFPNYSSELNVNALLLGDSALYLCASSLLVQFDEQYFGPGTRLTVT.

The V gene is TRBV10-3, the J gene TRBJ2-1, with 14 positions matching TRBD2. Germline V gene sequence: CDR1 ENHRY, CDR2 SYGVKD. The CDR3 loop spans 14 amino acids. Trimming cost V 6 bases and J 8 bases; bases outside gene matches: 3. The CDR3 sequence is CAIRLGLAGDEQFF. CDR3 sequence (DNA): TGTGCCATCAGACTGGGACTAGCGGGAGATGAGCAGTTCTTC.

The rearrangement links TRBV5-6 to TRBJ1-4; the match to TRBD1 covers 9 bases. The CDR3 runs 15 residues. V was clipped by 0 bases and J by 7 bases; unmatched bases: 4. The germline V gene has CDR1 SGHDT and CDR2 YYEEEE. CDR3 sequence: CASSLAGQGSEKLFF. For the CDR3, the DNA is TGTGCCAGCAGCTTGGCGGGACAGGGAAGTGAAAAACTGTTTTTT.

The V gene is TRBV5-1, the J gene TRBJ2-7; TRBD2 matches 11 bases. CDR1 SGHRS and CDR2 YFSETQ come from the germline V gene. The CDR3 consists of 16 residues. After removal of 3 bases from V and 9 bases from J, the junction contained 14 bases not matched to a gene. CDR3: CASSSDSPGLAARQYF. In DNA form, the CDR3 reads TGCGCCAGCAGCTCGGACTCACCGGGACTAGCGGCAAGGCAGTACTTC.

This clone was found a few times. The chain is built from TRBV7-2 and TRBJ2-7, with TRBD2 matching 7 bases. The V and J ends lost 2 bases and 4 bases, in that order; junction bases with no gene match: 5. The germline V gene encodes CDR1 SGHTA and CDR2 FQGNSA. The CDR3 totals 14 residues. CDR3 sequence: CASSLSGGLYEQYF. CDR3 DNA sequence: TGTGCCAGCAGCTTATCGGGAGGCCTATACGAGCAGTACTTC.

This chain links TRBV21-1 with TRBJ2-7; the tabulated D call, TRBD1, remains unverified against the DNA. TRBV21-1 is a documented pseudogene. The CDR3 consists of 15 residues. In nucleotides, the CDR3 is TGTGCCAGCAGCAACCCGACAGGAACAGCCTACGAGCAGTACTTC. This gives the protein CASSNPTGTAYEQYF.

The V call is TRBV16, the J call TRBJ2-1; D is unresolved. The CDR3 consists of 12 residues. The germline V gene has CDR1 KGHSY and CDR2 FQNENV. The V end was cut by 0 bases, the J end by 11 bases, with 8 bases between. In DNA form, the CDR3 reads TGTGCCAGCAGCCAATCGGGCCTAAAGCAGTTCTTC. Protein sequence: CASSQSGLKQFF.

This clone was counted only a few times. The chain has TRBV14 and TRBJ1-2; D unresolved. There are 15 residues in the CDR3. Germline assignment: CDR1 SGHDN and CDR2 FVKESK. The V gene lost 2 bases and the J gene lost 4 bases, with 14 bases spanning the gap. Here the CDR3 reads CASSQHLSTIYGYTF. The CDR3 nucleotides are TGTGCCAGCAGCCAACACTTAAGTACTATCTATGGCTACACCTTC.

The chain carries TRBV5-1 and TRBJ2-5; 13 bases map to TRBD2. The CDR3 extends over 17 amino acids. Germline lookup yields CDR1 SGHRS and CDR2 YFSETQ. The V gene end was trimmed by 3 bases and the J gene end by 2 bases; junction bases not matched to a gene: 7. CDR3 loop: CASSSRTSGGGQETQYF. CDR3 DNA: TGCGCCAGCAGCTCGCGTACTAGCGGGGGGGGGCAAGAGACCCAGTACTTC.

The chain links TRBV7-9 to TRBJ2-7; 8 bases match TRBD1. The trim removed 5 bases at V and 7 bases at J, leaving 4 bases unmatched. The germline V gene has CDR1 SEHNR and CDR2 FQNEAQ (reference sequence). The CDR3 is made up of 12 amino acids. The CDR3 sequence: CASSLGDREQYF. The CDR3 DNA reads TGTGCCAGCAGCCTCGGGGACAGGGAGCAGTACTTC.

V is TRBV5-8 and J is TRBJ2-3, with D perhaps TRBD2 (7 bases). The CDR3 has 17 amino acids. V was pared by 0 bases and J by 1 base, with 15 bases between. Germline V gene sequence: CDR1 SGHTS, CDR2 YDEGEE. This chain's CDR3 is CASSLAYRGAGTDTQYF. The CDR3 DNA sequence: TGTGCCAGCAGCTTGGCATACCGGGGGGCCGGCACAGATACGCAGTATTTT. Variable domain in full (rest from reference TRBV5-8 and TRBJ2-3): EAGVTQSPTHLIKTRGQQATLRCSPISGHTSVYWYQQALGLGLQFLLWYDEGEERNRGNFPPRFSGRQFPNYSSELNVNALELEDSALYLCASSLAYRGAGTDTQYFGPGTRLTVL.

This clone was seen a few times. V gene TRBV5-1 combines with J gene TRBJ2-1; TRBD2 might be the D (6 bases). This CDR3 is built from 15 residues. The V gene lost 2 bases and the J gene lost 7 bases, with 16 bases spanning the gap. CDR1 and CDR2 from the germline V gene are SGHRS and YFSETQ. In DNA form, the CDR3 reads TGCGCCAGCAGCTTAGAGGGAGGTCGTCGGAATGAGCAGTTCTTC. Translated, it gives CASSLEGGRRNEQFF.

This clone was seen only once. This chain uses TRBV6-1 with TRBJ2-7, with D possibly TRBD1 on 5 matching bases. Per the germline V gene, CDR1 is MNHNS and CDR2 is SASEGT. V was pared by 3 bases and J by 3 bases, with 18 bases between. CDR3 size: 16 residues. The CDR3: CASSDFFGHAYYEQYF. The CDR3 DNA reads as TGTGCCAGCAGTGATTTTTTTGGACACGCATACTACGAGCAGTACTTC.

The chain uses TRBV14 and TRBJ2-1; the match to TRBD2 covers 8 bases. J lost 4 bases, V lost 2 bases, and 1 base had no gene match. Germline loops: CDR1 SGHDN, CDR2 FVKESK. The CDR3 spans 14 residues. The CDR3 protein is CASSQTSGYNEQFF. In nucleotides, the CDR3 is TGTGCCAGCAGCCAAACTAGCGGTTACAATGAGCAGTTCTTC.

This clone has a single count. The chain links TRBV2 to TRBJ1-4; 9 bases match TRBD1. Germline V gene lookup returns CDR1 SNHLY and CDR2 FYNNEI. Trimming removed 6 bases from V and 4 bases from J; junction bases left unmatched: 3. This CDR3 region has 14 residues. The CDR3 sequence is CASRAGQGNEKLFF. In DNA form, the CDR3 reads TGTGCCAGCAGAGCGGGACAGGGTAATGAAAAACTGTTTTTT. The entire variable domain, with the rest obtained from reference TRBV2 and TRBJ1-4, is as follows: EPEVTQTPSHQVTQMGQEVILRCVPISNHLYFYWYRQILGQKVEFLVSFYNNEISEKSEIFDDQFSVERPDGSNFTLKIRSTKLEDSAMYFCASRAGQGNEKLFFGSGTQLSVL.

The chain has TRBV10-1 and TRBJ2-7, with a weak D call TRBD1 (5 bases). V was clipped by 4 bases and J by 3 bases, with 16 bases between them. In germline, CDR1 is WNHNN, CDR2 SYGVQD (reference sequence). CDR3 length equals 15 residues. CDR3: CASSAGFGTDYEQYF. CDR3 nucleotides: TGCGCCAGCAGTGCAGGGTTCGGTACCGACTACGAGCAGTACTTC.

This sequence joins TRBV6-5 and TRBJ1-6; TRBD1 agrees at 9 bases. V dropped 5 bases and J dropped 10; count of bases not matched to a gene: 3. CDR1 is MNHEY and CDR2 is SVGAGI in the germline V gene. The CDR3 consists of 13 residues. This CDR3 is CASSRQGGSPLHF. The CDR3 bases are TGTGCCAGCAGTCGACAGGGGGGATCACCCCTCCACTTT.

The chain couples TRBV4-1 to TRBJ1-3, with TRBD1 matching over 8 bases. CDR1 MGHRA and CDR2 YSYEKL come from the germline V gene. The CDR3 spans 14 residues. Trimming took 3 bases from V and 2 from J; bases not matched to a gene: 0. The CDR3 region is CASSQTGAGNTIYF. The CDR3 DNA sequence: TGCGCCAGCAGCCAGACAGGGGCTGGAAACACCATATATTTT.

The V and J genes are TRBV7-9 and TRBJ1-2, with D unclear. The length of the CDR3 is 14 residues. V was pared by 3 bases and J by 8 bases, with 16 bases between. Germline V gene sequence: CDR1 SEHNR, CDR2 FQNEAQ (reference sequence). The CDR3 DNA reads TGTGCCAGCAGCTTTGCCCAGGTGGCGTTAGGCTACACCTTC. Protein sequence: CASSFAQVALGYTF.

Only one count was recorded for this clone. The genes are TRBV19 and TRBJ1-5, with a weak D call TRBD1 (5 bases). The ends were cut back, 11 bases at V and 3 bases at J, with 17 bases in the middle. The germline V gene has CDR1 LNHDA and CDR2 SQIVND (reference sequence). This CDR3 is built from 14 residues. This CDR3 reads CASRLGDVNQPQHF. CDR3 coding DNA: TGTGCCTCCCGGCTAGGGGATGTCAATCAGCCCCAGCATTTT. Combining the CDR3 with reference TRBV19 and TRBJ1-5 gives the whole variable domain DGGITQSPKYLFRKEGQNVTLSCEQNLNHDAMYWYRQDPGQGLRLIYYSQIVNDFQKGDIAEGYSVSREKKESFPLTVTSAQKNPTAFYLCASRLGDVNQPQHFGDGTRLSIL.

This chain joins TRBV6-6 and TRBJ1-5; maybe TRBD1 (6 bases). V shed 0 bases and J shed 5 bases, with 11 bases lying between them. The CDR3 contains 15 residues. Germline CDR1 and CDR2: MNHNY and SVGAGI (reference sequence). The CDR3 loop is CASSYSPQGDQPQHF. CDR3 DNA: TGTGCCAGCAGTTACTCCCCACAGGGCGATCAGCCCCAGCATTTT.